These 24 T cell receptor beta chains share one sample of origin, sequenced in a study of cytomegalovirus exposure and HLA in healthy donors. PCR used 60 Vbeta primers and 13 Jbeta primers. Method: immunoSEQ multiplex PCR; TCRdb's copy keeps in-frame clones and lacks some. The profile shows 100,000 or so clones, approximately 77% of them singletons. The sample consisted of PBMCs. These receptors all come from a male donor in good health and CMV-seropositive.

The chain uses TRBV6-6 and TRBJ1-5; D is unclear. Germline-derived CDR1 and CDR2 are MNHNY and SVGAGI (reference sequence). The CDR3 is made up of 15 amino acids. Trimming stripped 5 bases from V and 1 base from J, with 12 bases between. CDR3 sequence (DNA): TGTGCCAGCAGTCCCGGGAGGGCGAGCAATCAGCCCCAGCATTTT. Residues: CASSPGRASNQPQHF.

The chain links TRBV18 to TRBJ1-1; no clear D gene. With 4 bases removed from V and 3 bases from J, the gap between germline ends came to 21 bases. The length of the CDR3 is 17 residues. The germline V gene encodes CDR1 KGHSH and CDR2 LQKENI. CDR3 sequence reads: CASSREPRGGGDTEAFF. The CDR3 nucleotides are TGTGCCAGCTCACGTGAACCTCGCGGTGGCGGCGACACTGAAGCTTTCTTT.

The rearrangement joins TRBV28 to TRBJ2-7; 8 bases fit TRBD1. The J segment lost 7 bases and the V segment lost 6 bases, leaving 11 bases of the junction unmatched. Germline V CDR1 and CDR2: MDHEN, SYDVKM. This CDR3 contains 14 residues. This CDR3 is CASSRQGFLGEQYF. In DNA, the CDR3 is TGTGCCAGCAGCCGACAGGGGTTTCTGGGTGAGCAGTACTTC.

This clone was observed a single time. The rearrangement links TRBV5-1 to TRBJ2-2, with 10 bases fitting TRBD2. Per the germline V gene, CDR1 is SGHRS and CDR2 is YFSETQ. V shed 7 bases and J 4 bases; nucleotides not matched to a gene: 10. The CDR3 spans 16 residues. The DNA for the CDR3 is TGCGCCAGCGCTCCACGGACTAGCGGTTTCACCGGGGAGCTGTTTTTT. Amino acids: CASAPRTSGFTGELFF. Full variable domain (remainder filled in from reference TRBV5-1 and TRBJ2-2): KAGVTQTPRYLIKTRGQQVTLSCSPISGHRSVSWYQQTPGQGLQFLFEYFSETQRNKGNFPGRFSGRQFSNSRSEMNVSTLELGDSALYLCASAPRTSGFTGELFFGEGSRLTVL.

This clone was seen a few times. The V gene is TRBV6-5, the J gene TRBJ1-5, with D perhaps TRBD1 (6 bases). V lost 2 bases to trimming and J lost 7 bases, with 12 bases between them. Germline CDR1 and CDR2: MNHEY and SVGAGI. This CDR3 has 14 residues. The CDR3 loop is CASSYGGAGQPQHF. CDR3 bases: TGTGCCAGCAGTTACGGGGGGGCAGGACAGCCCCAGCATTTT.

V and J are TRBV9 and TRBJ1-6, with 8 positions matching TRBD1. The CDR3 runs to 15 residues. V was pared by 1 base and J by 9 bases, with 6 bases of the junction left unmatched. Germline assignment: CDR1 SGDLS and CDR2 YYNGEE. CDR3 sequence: CASSVTGTGGSPLHF. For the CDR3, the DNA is TGTGCCAGCAGCGTAACCGGGACAGGCGGTTCACCCCTCCACTTT.

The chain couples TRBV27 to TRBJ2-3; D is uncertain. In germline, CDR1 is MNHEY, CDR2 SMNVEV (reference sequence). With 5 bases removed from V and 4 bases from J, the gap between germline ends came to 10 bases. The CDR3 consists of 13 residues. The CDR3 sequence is CASSPVVPDTQYF. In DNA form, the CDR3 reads TGTGCCAGCAGTCCTGTAGTCCCAGATACGCAGTATTTT.

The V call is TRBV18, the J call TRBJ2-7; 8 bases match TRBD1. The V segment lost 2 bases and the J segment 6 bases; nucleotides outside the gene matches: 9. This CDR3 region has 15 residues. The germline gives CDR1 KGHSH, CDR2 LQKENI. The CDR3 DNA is TGTGCCAGCTCACCAATAGGACAGGGCGGTGGCGAGCAGTACTTC. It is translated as CASSPIGQGGGEQYF.

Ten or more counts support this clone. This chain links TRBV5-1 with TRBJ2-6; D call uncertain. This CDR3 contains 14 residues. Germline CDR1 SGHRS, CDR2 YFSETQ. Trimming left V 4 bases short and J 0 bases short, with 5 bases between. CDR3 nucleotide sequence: TGCGCCAGCAGCCCCCGCTCTGGGGCCAACGTCCTGACTTTC. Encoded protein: CASSPRSGANVLTF.

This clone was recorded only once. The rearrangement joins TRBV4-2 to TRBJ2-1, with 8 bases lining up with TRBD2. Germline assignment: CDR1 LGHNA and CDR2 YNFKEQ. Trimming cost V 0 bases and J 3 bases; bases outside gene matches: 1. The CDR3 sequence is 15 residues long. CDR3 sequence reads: CASSQESGGYNEQFF. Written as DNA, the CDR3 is TGTGCCAGCAGCCAAGAGAGCGGGGGCTACAATGAGCAGTTCTTC.

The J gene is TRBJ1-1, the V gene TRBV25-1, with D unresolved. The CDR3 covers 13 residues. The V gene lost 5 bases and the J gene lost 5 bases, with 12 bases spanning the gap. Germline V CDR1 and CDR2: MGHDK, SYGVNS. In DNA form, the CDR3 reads TGTGCCAGCAGTTTCTACGGCGGAACTGAAGCTTTCTTT. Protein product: CASSFYGGTEAFF.

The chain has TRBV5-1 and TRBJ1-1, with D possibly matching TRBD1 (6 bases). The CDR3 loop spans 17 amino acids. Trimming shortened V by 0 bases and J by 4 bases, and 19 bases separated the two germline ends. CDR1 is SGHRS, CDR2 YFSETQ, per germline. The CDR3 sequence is CASSLATYRALSTEAFF. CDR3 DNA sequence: TGCGCCAGCAGCTTGGCAACCTACAGGGCCCTGAGCACTGAAGCTTTCTTT.

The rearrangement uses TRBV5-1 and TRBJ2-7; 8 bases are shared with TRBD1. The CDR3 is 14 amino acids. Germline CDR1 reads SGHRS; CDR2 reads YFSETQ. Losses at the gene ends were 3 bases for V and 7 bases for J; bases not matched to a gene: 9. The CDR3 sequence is CASSWGDRSQEQYF. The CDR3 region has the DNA TGCGCCAGCAGCTGGGGGGACAGGTCTCAAGAGCAGTACTTC.

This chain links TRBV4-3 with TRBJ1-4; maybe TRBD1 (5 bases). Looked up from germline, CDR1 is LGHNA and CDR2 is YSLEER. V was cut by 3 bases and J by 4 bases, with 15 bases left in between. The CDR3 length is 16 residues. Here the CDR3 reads CASSQTGRGVNEKLFF. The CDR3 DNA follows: TGCGCCAGCAGCCAGACGGGGCGCGGGGTTAATGAAAAACTGTTTTTT.

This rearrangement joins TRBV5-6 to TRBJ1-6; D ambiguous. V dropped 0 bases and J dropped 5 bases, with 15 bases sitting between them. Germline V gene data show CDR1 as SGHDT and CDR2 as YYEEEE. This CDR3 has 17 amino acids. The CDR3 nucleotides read TGTGCCAGCAGCTTGGCCAGAGGGATCGGAAATAATTCACCCCTCCACTTT. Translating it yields CASSLARGIGNNSPLHF.

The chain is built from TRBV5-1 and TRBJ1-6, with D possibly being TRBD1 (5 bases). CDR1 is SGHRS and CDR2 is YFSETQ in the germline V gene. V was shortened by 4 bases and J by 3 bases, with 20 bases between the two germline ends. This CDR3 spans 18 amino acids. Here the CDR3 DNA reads TGCGCCAGCAGCACCGGGGTCGGAGGGGCAGGCTATAATTCACCCCTCCACTTT. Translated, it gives CASSTGVGGAGYNSPLHF.

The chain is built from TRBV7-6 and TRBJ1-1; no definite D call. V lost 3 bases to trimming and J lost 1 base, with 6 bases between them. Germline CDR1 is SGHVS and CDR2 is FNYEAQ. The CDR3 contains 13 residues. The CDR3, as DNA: TGTGCCAGCAGCTTTGGAGGGAACACTGAAGCTTTCTTT. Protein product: CASSFGGNTEAFF.

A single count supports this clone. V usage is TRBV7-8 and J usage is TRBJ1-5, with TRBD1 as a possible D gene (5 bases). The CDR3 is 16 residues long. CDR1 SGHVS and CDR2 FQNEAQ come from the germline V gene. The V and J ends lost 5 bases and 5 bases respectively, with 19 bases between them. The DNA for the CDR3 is TGTGCCAGCAGCCCCGAGGTGGGCCCCAGGGATCAGCCCCAGCATTTT. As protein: CASSPEVGPRDQPQHF. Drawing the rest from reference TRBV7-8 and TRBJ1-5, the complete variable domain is GAGVSQSPRYKVAKRGQDVALRCDPISGHVSLFWYQQALGQGPEFLTYFQNEAQLDKSGLPSDRFFAERPEGSVSTLKIQRTQQEDSAVYLCASSPEVGPRDQPQHFGDGTRLSIL.

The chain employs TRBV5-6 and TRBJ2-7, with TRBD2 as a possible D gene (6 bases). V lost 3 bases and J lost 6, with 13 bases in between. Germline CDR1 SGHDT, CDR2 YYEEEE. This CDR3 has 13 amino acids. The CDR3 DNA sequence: TGTGCCAGCAGCTCAACTAGGAGGGGCGAGCAGTACTTC. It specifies CASSSTRRGEQYF.

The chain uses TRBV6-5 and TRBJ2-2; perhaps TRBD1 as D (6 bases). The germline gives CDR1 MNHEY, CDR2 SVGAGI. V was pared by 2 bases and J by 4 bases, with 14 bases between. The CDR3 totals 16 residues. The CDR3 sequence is CASSYPSGQLTGELFF. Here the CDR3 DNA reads TGTGCCAGCAGTTACCCTTCGGGACAACTCACCGGGGAGCTGTTTTTT.

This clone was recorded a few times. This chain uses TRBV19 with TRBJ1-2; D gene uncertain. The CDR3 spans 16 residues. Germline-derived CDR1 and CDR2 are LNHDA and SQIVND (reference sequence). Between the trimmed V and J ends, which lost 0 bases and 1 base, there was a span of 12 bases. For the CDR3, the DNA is TGTGCCAGTAGTATAGATTCGGCAGGTATTAACTATGGCTACACCTTC. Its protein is CASSIDSAGINYGYTF. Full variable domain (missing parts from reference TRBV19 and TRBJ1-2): DGGITQSPKYLFRKEGQNVTLSCEQNLNHDAMYWYRQDPGQGLRLIYYSQIVNDFQKGDIAEGYSVSREKKESFPLTVTSAQKNPTAFYLCASSIDSAGINYGYTFGSGTRLTVV.

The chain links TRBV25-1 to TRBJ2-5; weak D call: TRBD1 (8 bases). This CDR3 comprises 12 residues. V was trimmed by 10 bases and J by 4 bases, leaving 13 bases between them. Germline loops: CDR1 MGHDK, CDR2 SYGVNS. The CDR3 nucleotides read TGTGCCACACAGGGGGGGACAGAGACCCAGTACTTC. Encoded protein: CATQGGTETQYF.

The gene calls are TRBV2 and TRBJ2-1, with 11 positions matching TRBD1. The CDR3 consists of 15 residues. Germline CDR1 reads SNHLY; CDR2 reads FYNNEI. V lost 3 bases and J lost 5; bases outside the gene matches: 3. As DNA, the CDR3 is TGTGCCAGCAGTGACTGGGACAGGGGGAACAATGAGCAGTTCTTC. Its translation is CASSDWDRGNNEQFF.

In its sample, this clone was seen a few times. CDR3 amino acids: CAWSGRPLGTEAFF. The CDR3 DNA sequence: TGTGCCTGGAGTGGACGGCCACTAGGTACTGAAGCTTTCTTT. The V and J genes are TRBV30 and TRBJ1-1; the D is unclear. V lost 1 base and J 5 bases, leaving 14 bases between the germline ends. Per germline, CDR1 GTSNPN and CDR2 SVGIG (reference sequence). CDR3 length: 14 amino acids.